Each of the 6 T cell receptor beta chains below was sequenced from the same sample in a study of cytomegalovirus exposure and HLA in healthy donors. PCR amplification relied on 60 Vbeta primers (plus 13 Jbeta primers). Sequenced by immunoSEQ multiplex PCR; TCRdb stores in-frame clones only, minus some. Among roughly 100,000 clones, less than 80% were seen once, and the ten largest hold 5.5% to 6.5%. Sequenced: PBMCs. These receptor sequences come from a boy aged 10-17 years in good health and CMV-seropositive.

This clone ranks as medium-sized (0.01 to 0.1%). CDR3 DNA: TGTGCCAGCAGCTTAGGGGGCCTTAGGGGAGCTTTCTTT. Amino acids: CASSLGGLRGAFF. V is TRBV7-9 and J is TRBJ1-1, with TRBD1 as a possible D gene (5 bases). CDR3 length: 13 amino acids. CDR1 SEHNR and CDR2 FQNEAQ come from the germline V gene (reference sequence). Between the trimmed V and J ends, which lost 1 base and 10 bases, there was a span of 13 bases.

This chain uses TRBV25-1 with TRBJ2-1; 10 bases align to TRBD1. CDR1 and CDR2 from the germline V gene are MGHDK and SYGVNS. The trim removed 2 bases at V and 6 bases at J, leaving 7 bases unmatched. This CDR3 contains 16 residues. Here the CDR3 reads CASSERDRGVINEQFF. CDR3 in DNA: TGTGCCAGCAGTGAAAGGGACAGGGGAGTGATCAATGAGCAGTTCTTC.

The V call is TRBV29-1, the J call TRBJ1-1; tentatively, D is TRBD1 (6 bases). There are 12 residues in the CDR3. V was trimmed by 4 bases and J by 5 bases, leaving 11 bases between them. Germline lookup yields CDR1 SQVTM and CDR2 ANQGSEA. CDR3 loop: CSVVQGRTEAFF. CDR3 DNA sequence: TGCAGCGTTGTACAGGGCAGGACTGAAGCTTTCTTT.

This sequence joins TRBV5-6 and TRBJ2-7; 11 nucleotides agree with TRBD2. CDR1 and CDR2 (germline): SGHDT, YYEEEE. There are 15 residues in the CDR3. With V trimmed by 4 bases and J by 3 bases, 6 bases remained unmatched. For the CDR3, the DNA is TGTGCCAGCAGCCTTTCGGGACTAGCGGTCTACGAGCAGTACTTC. It is translated as CASSLSGLAVYEQYF.

V usage is TRBV7-6 and J usage is TRBJ2-1, with a weak D call TRBD1 (6 bases). CDR3 length: 13 amino acids. V lost 4 bases to trimming and J lost 9 bases, with 13 bases between them. Germline CDR1 is SGHVS and CDR2 is FNYEAQ. DNA of the CDR3: TGTGCCAGCAGCTCGCCTGCAGGGGCTGAGCAGTTCTTC. Its protein is CASSSPAGAEQFF.

This clone was seen more than once but under ten times. The chain has TRBV7-3 and TRBJ1-1; the match to TRBD1 covers 9 bases. The CDR3 has 17 residues. V was pared by 2 bases and J by 4 bases, with 11 bases of the junction left unmatched. The V gene's germline CDR1 is SGHTA and CDR2 FQGTGA. For the CDR3, the DNA is TGTGCCAGCAGCTTATCTGGAATTTCGACAGGGGGCACTGAAGCTTTCTTT. Amino acids: CASSLSGISTGGTEAFF. The complete variable domain, with remaining parts taken from reference TRBV7-3 and TRBJ1-1, reads GAGVSQTPSNKVTEKGKYVELRCDPISGHTALYWYRQSLGQGPEFLIYFQGTGAADDSGLPNDRFFAVRPEGSVSTLKIQRTERGDSAVYLCASSLSGISTGGTEAFFGQGTRLTVV.